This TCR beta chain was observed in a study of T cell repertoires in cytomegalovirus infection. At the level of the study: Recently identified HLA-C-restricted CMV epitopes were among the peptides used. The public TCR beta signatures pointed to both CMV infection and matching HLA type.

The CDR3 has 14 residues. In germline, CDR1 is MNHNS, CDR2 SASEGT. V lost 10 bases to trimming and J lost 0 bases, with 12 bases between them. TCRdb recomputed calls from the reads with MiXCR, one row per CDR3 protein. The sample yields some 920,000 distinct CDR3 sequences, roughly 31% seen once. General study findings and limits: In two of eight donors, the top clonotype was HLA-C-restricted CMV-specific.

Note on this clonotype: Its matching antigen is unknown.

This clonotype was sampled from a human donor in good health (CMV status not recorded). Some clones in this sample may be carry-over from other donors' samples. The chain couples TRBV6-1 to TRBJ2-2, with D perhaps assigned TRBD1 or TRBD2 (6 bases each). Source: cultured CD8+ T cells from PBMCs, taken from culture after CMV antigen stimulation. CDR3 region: CATAGQSNTGELFF. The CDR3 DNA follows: TGTGCCACGGCGGGACAATCGAACACCGGGGAGCTGTTTTTT.